This entry concerns a single T cell receptor beta chain. This receptor's antigen is unknown. Base qualities were left out, and no much larger clone turns up one base away. The data were taken from a study of CD8+ T cells in alopecia areata (dated by TCRdb to 2016 to 2019). About the investigation overall: Treated patients were enrolled in an open-label pilot trial of oral tofacitinib, 5 to 10 mg twice daily, for moderate-to-severe alopecia areata. In humans, TCRbeta sequencing was performed on scalp tissue and on sorted CD4+ and CD8+ peripheral blood T cells from healthy controls and from patients with patchy or totalis/universalis alopecia areata. In both human patients and the C3H/HeJ mouse model, the study applied high-throughput TCRbeta sequencing to look at T cell clonal expansion in alopecia areata. The RNA source kit depended on sample type: the PAXgene miRNA kit for fixed scalp, the miRNeasy kit for PBMCs, and the RNeasy kit for mouse skin. Scalp clonality was compared across normal scalp (n=4), patchy alopecia areata scalp (n=8), and alopecia totalis/universalis scalp (n=8). Disease severity in treated patients was measured with the SALT score, which quantifies the percentage of affected scalp surface area. TCRbeta CDR3 regions were amplified by immunoSEQ multiplex PCR with 35 Vbeta forward and 13 Jbeta reverse primers. Biopsies were taken from tofacitinib-treated patients at baseline and again at 4 and 24 weeks into treatment, and several of those patients also had a later scalp biopsy. Patients stayed on tofacitinib for 6 to 18 months and then had 6 months of follow-up off drug so that delayed response and recurrence could be assessed.

Libraries were constructed by the immunoSEQ multiplex PCR assay. To provide template for TCR sequencing, every sample had RNA extracted and reverse transcribed into cDNA. SuperScript III was used for first-strand cDNA synthesis, primed with a 2:1 mix of oligo-dT and random hexamers. Amplification bias was assessed with a synthetic immune receptor repertoire, and residual bias was removed computationally. The authors processed their data as follows. Raw reads were preprocessed to remove errors, and CDR3 was defined by IMGT conventions from the conserved cysteine to phenylalanine. Clonality was computed by normalizing Shannon entropy by log2 of the number of productive unique TCRs and subtracting the result from 1. Scalp TCRbeta sequences were cross-referenced with sorted blood CD4 and CD8 repertoires so that the CD4 or CD8 identity of scalp clones could be inferred. The immuneACCESS repertoire file appears here via TCRdb, limited to in-frame rearrangements. These files lack a portion of the clones; in checked studies, under half of the deficit traces to unresolved V genes, and the cause of the others is not known. D and trimming come from the DNA, and the V and J calls and clone size come from that table. In all, the sample holds about 120,000 clones, and 53% of those were seen once. Roughly 0.45% of the sample goes to the ten largest clones.

In the paper's terms, the time point label means: about 4 weeks on oral tofacitinib. This sample's treatment or condition label indicates: oral pan-JAK inhibitor, 5-10 mg twice daily. Lesional scalp punch biopsies and peripheral blood were collected from alopecia areata patients. PBMCs were isolated by density centrifugation and stained for CD3, CD4 and CD8, and CD4+ and CD8+ T cells were sorted on a FACSAria. What the authors observed across the whole study: Unlike mouse skin, where gammadelta T cells dominate, normal human skin contains resident alphabeta T cells that get sequenced too, which complicates analysis of the scalp TCR repertoire. Tofacitinib significantly decreased scalp clonality and the number of expanded CD8+ clones among the top 100 scalp clones. Compared with normal scalp, lesional scalp had higher clonality and more expanded CD8+ clones, particularly in alopecia totalis/universalis, a pattern that suggests antigenic drive. Compared with mice, TCR sequences shared between patients were less clear, possibly partly because of HLA diversity across the patient population. During tofacitinib treatment, many expanded lesional clones remained in scalp and blood, and this persistence may partly explain relapse after treatment is stopped. The treated cohort was small, with a single nonresponder, so links between baseline CD8+ expansion and response need larger studies.

The receptor was derived from a human donor with alopecia areata. The material was CD4+ T cells sorted from blood, obtained at week 4, from a patient treated with tofacitinib.

The CDR3 loop reads CASSEREASFGELFF. The sequence in DNA is TGTGCCAGCAGCGAAAGGGAGGCTAGTTTCGGGGAGCTGTTTTTT. This chain is built from TRBV9 and TRBJ2-2; the D gene is perhaps TRBD2, on 6 matching bases. V drops 3 bases and J drops 7 bases, leaving 16 bases in between. The germline V gene supplies CDR1 SGDLS and CDR2 YYNGEE. The CDR3 contains 15 residues, cysteine and phenylalanine counted. The entry retains the CDR3 DNA only, 45 bases that are in frame from base 1.